A selection of T cell receptor beta chains follows, all from one sample in a study of shared clonotypes between healthy human individuals. Sequencing used immunoSEQ multiplex PCR; TCRdb keeps in-frame clones, though not all of them. The sample shows around 1.9 million clones, around 93% of them seen only once. Specimen: naive CD8+ T cells from PBMCs. The receptors here all came from a young man in good health. Some clones in this sample may be carry-over from other donors' samples. Each CDR3 is given with its conserved first and last residue. Each record gives: V gene, J gene, D gene, CDR3 length, clone size, CDR3 DNA, CDR3 protein. D genes are given only for firm matches. Clone size is stated in some rows and not others, as once, few, many or a class when expanded.

>TRBV4-1|TRBJ2-7|TRBD2|16|.
TGCGCCAGCAGCCAAGAAGGCGGAGCGGGGAGCTACGAGCAGTACTTC
CASSQEGGAGSYEQYF
>TRBV19|TRBJ2-1|.|15|.
TGTGCCAGTAGTATCGAGGCGGCCCGTTACAATGAGCAGTTCTTC
CASSIEAARYNEQFF
>TRBV5-6|TRBJ1-2|.|15|.
TGTGCCAGCACGCCCGGGGCGAAATCTAACTATGGCTACACCTTC
CASTPGAKSNYGYTF
>TRBV7-9|TRBJ2-1|.|15|.
TGTGCCAGCAGCCCTACAGGGCTCTCCTACAATGAGCAGTTCTTC
CASSPTGLSYNEQFF
>TRBV7-9|TRBJ2-2|.|14|.
TGTGCCAGCAGCTTAGGCCCAAGCACCGGGGAGCTGTTTTTT
CASSLGPSTGELFF
>TRBV28|TRBJ2-7|.|14|.
TGTGCCAGCAGTAGGGGACTGCGGTCCTACGAGCAGTACTTC
CASSRGLRSYEQYF
>TRBV5-5|TRBJ1-3|.|18|.
TGTGCCAGCAGCTTGGTAGCGGCAGCACCGTACTCTGGAAACACCATATATTTT
CASSLVAAAPYSGNTIYF
>TRBV5-8|TRBJ1-5|TRBD1|15|.
TGTGCCAGCAGCACCCGGGACAGGGGCTTGCAGCCCCAGCATTTT
CASSTRDRGLQPQHF
>TRBV27|TRBJ2-1|.|16|.
TGTGCCAGCAGTTTATCGGTCGGAAGACCCTACAATGAGCAGTTCTTC
CASSLSVGRPYNEQFF
>TRBV27|TRBJ2-1|TRBD2|21|.
TGTGCCAGCAGTTTACTGCAGGGGCGAGCTAGCGGGAGTTTCTCCTACAATGAGCAGTTCTTC
CASSLLQGRASGSFSYNEQFF
>TRBV7-8|TRBJ2-1|.|16|.
TGTGCCAGCAGCTCACCCCATCGCTCGGGAAACAATGAGCAGTTCTTC
CASSSPHRSGNNEQFF
>TRBV5-1|TRBJ1-2|TRBD1|15|.
TGCGCCAGCAGACAAACGGGACAGGAGAACTATGGCTACACCTTC
CASRQTGQENYGYTF
>TRBV2|TRBJ1-2|.|15|once
TGTGCCAGCAGGGTAGCGACAGGAGGTGAACATGGCTACACCTTC
CASRVATGGEHGYTF
>TRBV27|TRBJ2-7|.|14|once
TGTGCCAGCAGTTTAAACGGGAACTCCTACGAGCAGTACTTC
CASSLNGNSYEQYF
>TRBV7-3|TRBJ2-7|TRBD2|15|.
TGTGCCAGTAGACTAGCGGGAGAAGGCGTGTACGAGCAGTACTTC
CASRLAGEGVYEQYF
>TRBV7-6|TRBJ1-1|TRBD1|13|.
TGTGCCAGCAGCTTAGACAGGGGCACTGAAGCTTTCTTT
CASSLDRGTEAFF
>TRBV15|TRBJ2-2|.|13|.
TGTGCCACCCTCGGGGGAAACACCGGGGAGCTGTTTTTT
CATLGGNTGELFF
>TRBV15|TRBJ1-2|.|13|.
TGTGCCACCACCTCGGGGGGTAACTATGGCTACACCTTC
CATTSGGNYGYTF
>TRBV28|TRBJ2-7|.|16|.
TGTGCCAGCAGTTTTGGGTCCTCTAGTGGAACCTACGAGCAGTACTTC
CASSFGSSSGTYEQYF
>TRBV19|TRBJ1-1|.|14|.
TGTGCCAGTAGTATAGGTGGAGCGAACACTGAAGCTTTCTTT
CASSIGGANTEAFF
>TRBV9|TRBJ2-5|.|14|once
TGTGCCAGCAGCGTAGTTGGTGGGAGAGAGACCCAGTACTTC
CASSVVGGRETQYF
>TRBV7-2|TRBJ1-5|.|14|once
TGTGCCAGCAGCTCTTGGGGTCTCAATCAGCCCCAGCATTTT
CASSSWGLNQPQHF
>TRBV7-9|TRBJ2-7|TRBD2|13|.
TGTGCCAGCAGCGAAAGCGGGACCTACGAGCAGTACTTC
CASSESGTYEQYF
>TRBV27|TRBJ2-5|.|14|.
TGTGCCAGCAGCCTCAGAGTGGGGGGAGAGACCCAGTACTTC
CASSLRVGGETQYF
>TRBV9|TRBJ2-3|TRBD2|16|.
TGTGCCAGCAGCGTCAGGGGACTAGCTAGCACAGATACGCAGTATTTT
CASSVRGLASTDTQYF
>TRBV30|TRBJ1-1|TRBD1|13|.
TGTGCCTCAACCGGGACAGAGAACACTGAAGCTTTCTTT
CASTGTENTEAFF
>TRBV6-1|TRBJ2-5|TRBD2|15|.
TGTGCCAGCAGTGTCCTATTAGCGGGAGAAGAGACCCAGTACTTC
CASSVLLAGEETQYF
>TRBV2|TRBJ1-4|.|14|.
TGTGCCAGCAGTGACGACACTGGGAATGAAAAACTGTTTTTT
CASSDDTGNEKLFF
>TRBV28|TRBJ1-5|.|14|.
TGTGCCAGCAGAACCGGACAGCCCAATCAGCCCCAGCATTTT
CASRTGQPNQPQHF
>TRBV6-1|TRBJ2-3|TRBD2|17|.
TGTGCCAGCAGTGGCCCTTTGAGGGCGGGAGGCACAGATACGCAGTATTTT
CASSGPLRAGGTDTQYF
>TRBV7-3|TRBJ1-2|TRBD1|13|once
TGTGCCAGCAGCTCTGGACAGGGGGATGGCTACACCTTC
CASSSGQGDGYTF
>TRBV5-6|TRBJ1-2|.|14|.
TGTGCCAGCAGCTTGGCCTGGGACATCTATGGCTACACCTTC
CASSLAWDIYGYTF
>TRBV5-5|TRBJ2-7|TRBD1|17|.
TGTGCCAGCAGCTTTCAGGTCGAGGGGGCATTAAAGTACGAGCAGTACTTC
CASSFQVEGALKYEQYF
>TRBV2|TRBJ2-7|.|11|once
TGTGCCATCACAGACGGCTACGAGCAGTACTTC
CAITDGYEQYF
>TRBV7-3|TRBJ2-7|TRBD2|13|.
TGTGCCAGCAGCTCCGGGGGGTCCAACGAGCAGTACTTC
CASSSGGSNEQYF
>TRBV6-4|TRBJ1-1|.|15|.
TGTGCCAGCAGTAAAACAGACAAACAGAACACTGAAGCTTTCTTT
CASSKTDKQNTEAFF
>TRBV7-9|TRBJ2-7|.|12|.
TGTGCCAGCAGCTTATCTGACTACGAGCAGTACTTC
CASSLSDYEQYF
>TRBV27|TRBJ2-1|.|13|.
TGTGCCAGCAGGGGGGCCTCCTACAATGAGCAGTTCTTC
CASRGASYNEQFF
>TRBV6-5|TRBJ1-5|.|14|once
TGTGCCAGCAGTTGGCGGGGTAGCAATCAGCCCCAGCATTTT
CASSWRGSNQPQHF
>TRBV2|TRBJ2-5|.|17|once
TGTGCCAGCAGCGAAGAATGGGGCAGTTCACTGGTAGAGACCCAGTACTTC
CASSEEWGSSLVETQYF
>TRBV4-3|TRBJ2-2|.|15|.
TGCGCCAGCAGCCTGGGGACCTCCCCCACCGGGGAGCTGTTTTTT
CASSLGTSPTGELFF
>TRBV6-1|TRBJ1-2|.|13|.
TGTGCCAGCAGTGAACGTTCTCTGGAGGGCTACACCTTC
CASSERSLEGYTF
>TRBV10-1|TRBJ2-4|.|16|.
TGCGCCAGCAGGGGACTGCAGCCTTGGGCCAAAAACATTCAGTACTTC
CASRGLQPWAKNIQYF
>TRBV28|TRBJ2-1|.|15|.
TGTGCCAGCAGACTCCGGGACTTCTCCTACAATGAGCAGTTCTTC
CASRLRDFSYNEQFF
>TRBV7-9|TRBJ2-2|TRBD2|16|.
TGTGCCAGCAGCTTACCGACTAGCGAGCACACCGGGGAGCTGTTTTTT
CASSLPTSEHTGELFF
>TRBV11-1|TRBJ2-7|.|17|.
TGTGCCAGCAGCTCCGGGACATCCGGGACTCCGTTCGCCGAGCAGTACTTC
CASSSGTSGTPFAEQYF
>TRBV4-1|TRBJ2-7|TRBD2|16|.
TGCGCCAGCAGCCAGGGTCCTGGGACTAGGGAAAACGAGCAGTACTTC
CASSQGPGTRENEQYF
>TRBV6-4|TRBJ2-3|.|13|once
TGTGCCAGCAACGGCCAAAGCACAGATACGCAGTATTTT
CASNGQSTDTQYF